The 27 T cell receptor beta chains given below trace back to one sample, sequenced in a study of T cells in localized non-small cell lung cancer. TCRdb keeps only in-frame clones here, not all; method: immunoSEQ multiplex PCR. This sample carries about 25,000 clones, 90% to 95% of them seen once, and the ten largest clones take 2.5% to 3%. This sample comprised peripheral blood, obtained before any cancer treatment. The receptors derive from a woman between 35 and 75 years old with stage I lung adenocarcinoma.

The chain recombines TRBV27 with TRBJ1-1; no clear D gene. The V gene lost 5 bases and the J gene lost 3 bases, with 22 bases spanning the gap. CDR3 length: 17 amino acids. Germline V gives CDR1 MNHEY, CDR2 SMNVEV (reference sequence). The CDR3 DNA is TGTGCCAGCAGTCGAATCGTACCCTGGACGCGTTACACTGAAGCTTTCTTT. Its protein is CASSRIVPWTRYTEAFF.

This rearrangement joins TRBV27 to TRBJ2-7; D possibly corresponds to TRBD2 (5 bases). With 3 bases removed from V and 6 bases from J, the gap between germline ends came to 18 bases. Germline V gene sequence: CDR1 MNHEY, CDR2 SMNVEV (reference sequence). The CDR3 totals 15 residues. CDR3 protein: CASSFYLPPGSEQYF. The CDR3 region has the DNA TGTGCCAGCAGTTTTTATCTCCCACCGGGGAGCGAGCAGTACTTC.

The chain uses TRBV4-2 and TRBJ1-4; a weak D match, TRBD1 (6 bases). The CDR3 loop spans 15 amino acids. Germline assignment: CDR1 LGHNA and CDR2 YNFKEQ. V was trimmed by 0 bases and J by 6 bases, leaving 11 bases between them. The CDR3 is CASSQDWGGYEKLFF. The CDR3 nucleotides read TGTGCCAGCAGCCAAGATTGGGGGGGCTATGAAAAACTGTTTTTT.

This clone was seen only once. The gene calls are TRBV18 and TRBJ2-1, with unresolved D. The germline V and J ends were trimmed by 5 bases and 5 bases, with 10 bases remaining between them. The V gene's germline CDR1 is KGHSH and CDR2 LQKENI. The CDR3 extends over 13 amino acids. The CDR3 loop is CASSLYLDNEQFF. Written as DNA, the CDR3 is TGTGCCAGCTCATTATATTTGGACAATGAGCAGTTCTTC.

The CDR3 sequence: CTSSQDLTEYTDTQYF. Here the CDR3 DNA reads TGCACCAGCAGCCAAGATCTGACAGAATACACAGATACGCAGTATTTT. The rearrangement joins TRBV1 to TRBJ2-3; TRBD1, the table's D call, lacks a check against the DNA. TRBV1 is a pseudogene. The CDR3 loop spans 16 amino acids.

The rearrangement uses TRBV10-3 and TRBJ2-2; D uncertain. The V end was cut by 10 bases, the J end by 8 bases, with 14 bases between. The CDR3 totals 12 residues. The germline V gene has CDR1 ENHRY and CDR2 SYGVKD. CDR3 nucleotide sequence: TGTGCCACCATGAGCCTCAGGGGGGAGCTGTTTTTT. Its protein is CATMSLRGELFF.

This sequence joins TRBV5-1 and TRBJ2-7, with 8 bases fitting TRBD2. From germline, CDR1 is SGHRS and CDR2 YFSETQ. The CDR3 is made up of 13 amino acids. Unmatched junction bases numbered 4, after V lost 2 bases and J lost 6 bases. The CDR3 region is CASSFAGGSEQYF. The CDR3 bases are TGCGCCAGCAGCTTTGCGGGAGGCAGCGAGCAGTACTTC.

As concerns this clone: No conserved phenylalanine or tryptophan ends this CDR3, so it is likely a read error. No DNA is shown, since the ends of the CDR3 on it are uncertain; the CDR3 is the one TCRdb lists. The chain recombines TRBV7-2 with TRBJ2-7; the D call in the table, TRBD2, was not verified against the DNA. Germline-derived CDR1 and CDR2 are SGHTA and FQGNSA. The CDR3 extends over 13 residues, inclusive of both ends. CDR3 loop: CASSPGLAAPPRY.

The V gene is TRBV4-2, the J gene TRBJ2-7; D could derive from TRBD1 or TRBD2 (7 bases each). The CDR3 spans 14 residues. V was shortened by 0 bases and J by 5 bases, with 11 bases between the two germline ends. The germline gives CDR1 LGHNA, CDR2 YNFKEQ. The CDR3: CASSQEQGRDEQYF. CDR3 bases: TGTGCCAGCAGCCAAGAACAGGGGAGGGACGAGCAGTACTTC.

V usage is TRBV19 and J usage is TRBJ2-3; D gene ambiguous. Germline V gene sequence: CDR1 LNHDA, CDR2 SQIVND (reference sequence). Trimming removed 9 bases from V and 0 bases from J, with 7 bases in between. The CDR3 contains 12 residues. In DNA, the CDR3 is TGTGCCAGCGCAATAAGCACAGATACGCAGTATTTT. Amino acids: CASAISTDTQYF.

This chain connects TRBV7-6 to TRBJ2-5; 7 bases are shared with TRBD1. V was clipped by 4 bases and J by 5 bases; unmatched bases: 10. The V gene's germline CDR1 is SGHVS and CDR2 FNYEAQ. The CDR3 length is 15 residues. CDR3: CASSSGTALSETQYF. In DNA form, the CDR3 reads TGTGCCAGCAGCTCCGGGACAGCTTTATCGGAGACCCAGTACTTC.

This clone appeared once. This chain joins TRBV28 and TRBJ2-3; tentatively, D is TRBD1 (6 bases). Germline values: CDR1 MDHEN, CDR2 SYDVKM. V lost 5 bases, J lost 2 bases, and 11 bases lay in between. The CDR3 contains 14 residues. DNA for the CDR3: TGTGCCAGCAGTGATGACAGGCCCACAGATACGCAGTATTTT. Translation: CASSDDRPTDTQYF.

The chain has TRBV19 and TRBJ1-3; the D is unclear. The germline CDR1 and CDR2 sequences are LNHDA and SQIVND (reference sequence). Trimming removed 9 bases at V and 3 bases at J, with 9 bases between. The CDR3 spans 12 residues. CDR3 amino acids: CASSRSGNTIYF. For the CDR3, the DNA is TGTGCCAGCTCACGGAGTGGAAACACCATATATTTT.

This clone was detected once. The V gene is TRBV27, the J gene TRBJ2-3; D gene uncertain. The germline V and J ends were trimmed by 5 bases and 1 base, with 10 bases remaining between them. This CDR3 contains 14 residues. Germline V gives CDR1 MNHEY, CDR2 SMNVEV (reference sequence). In nucleotides, the CDR3 is TGTGCCAGCAGTCTCTTCTTTGGCACAGATACGCAGTATTTT. As protein: CASSLFFGTDTQYF.

This clone was observed a single time. CDR3 loop: CASRAHLTGASPYEQYF. CDR3 nucleotides: TGTGCCAGCAGGGCGCACCTTACAGGAGCTAGCCCCTACGAGCAGTACTTC. This chain joins TRBV27 and TRBJ2-7, with D tentatively TRBD1 or TRBD2 (5 bases each). From germline, CDR1 is MNHEY and CDR2 SMNVEV (reference sequence). This CDR3 is built from 17 residues. V lost 6 bases, J lost 2 bases, and 23 bases lay in between.

The V and J genes are TRBV29-1 and TRBJ2-7; D remains ambiguous. Per the germline V gene, CDR1 is SQVTM and CDR2 is ANQGSEA. This CDR3 has 12 residues. The ends were cut back, 6 bases at V and 4 bases at J, with 13 bases in the middle. CDR3 in DNA: TGCAGCGTCTCCACTCTGACGTACGAGCAGTACTTC. Its protein product is CSVSTLTYEQYF.

The V gene is TRBV28, the J gene TRBJ1-2; a weak D match, TRBD1 (5 bases). The CDR3 contains 13 residues. Germline V gene lookup returns CDR1 MDHEN and CDR2 SYDVKM. V gave up 6 bases and J gave up 4 bases, with 12 bases separating them. CDR3 nucleotides: TGTGCCAGCAGAAAAGTTACAGGCTATGGCTACACCTTC. Its protein is CASRKVTGYGYTF.

This chain connects TRBV11-1 to TRBJ2-3; D unresolved. V was cut by 5 bases and J by 0 bases, with 15 bases left in between. The CDR3 extends over 16 amino acids. Germline V gene data show CDR1 as SGHAT and CDR2 as FQDESV (reference sequence). The DNA for the CDR3 is TGTGCCAGCAGCCTTCGGATCACTCTTAGCACAGATACGCAGTATTTT. Translation: CASSLRITLSTDTQYF.

V usage is TRBV6-1 and J usage is TRBJ2-1; 9 bases are shared with TRBD2. There are 18 residues in the CDR3. Germline loops: CDR1 MNHNS, CDR2 SASEGT. J was trimmed by 7 bases and V by 4 bases; bases with no gene match: 17. The CDR3 reads CASSANQPGTSKGNEQFF. The CDR3 DNA sequence: TGTGCCAGCAGTGCGAACCAGCCCGGGACTAGCAAGGGTAATGAGCAGTTCTTC.

The chain has TRBV11-2 and TRBJ2-7, with a possible D match to TRBD1 (6 bases). Looked up from germline, CDR1 is SGHAT and CDR2 is FQNNGV. V gave up 4 bases and J gave up 1 base, with 20 bases separating them. The CDR3 is 17 residues long. The CDR3 loop is CASSSRNSRGLSYEQYF. CDR3 sequence (DNA): TGTGCCAGCAGCTCTCGAAACTCCAGGGGCCTTTCCTACGAGCAGTACTTC. Full variable domain (missing parts from reference TRBV11-2 and TRBJ2-7): EAGVAQSPRYKIIEKRQSVAFWCNPISGHATLYWYQQILGQGPKLLIQFQNNGVVDDSQLPKDRFSAERLKGVDSTLKIQPAKLEDSAVYLCASSSRNSRGLSYEQYFGPGTRLTVT.

V usage is TRBV28 and J usage is TRBJ2-2; 9 nucleotides line up with TRBD2. Germline V gives CDR1 MDHEN, CDR2 SYDVKM. This CDR3 spans 17 amino acids. With 5 bases clipped from V and 8 bases from J, the junction kept 15 bases outside the gene matches. CDR3 residues: CASSRPTSGTSMGELFF. DNA of the CDR3: TGTGCCAGCAGTAGACCCACCTCGGGGACTAGCATGGGGGAGCTGTTTTTT.

The chain has TRBV10-3 and TRBJ2-2, with TRBD2 identical over 12 bases. The CDR3 has 15 amino acids. CDR1 is ENHRY, CDR2 SYGVKD, per germline. Trimming took 6 bases from V and 8 from J; bases not matched to a gene: 7. The DNA of the CDR3 is TGTGCCATCAGGGATGGACTAGCGGGGAAAGGGGAGCTGTTTTTT. Its translation is CAIRDGLAGKGELFF.

The DNA for the CDR3 is TGTGCCAGCAGCCCTGACATCTCTGGAAACACCATATATTTT. Translated, it gives CASSPDISGNTIYF. The chain carries TRBV7-9 and TRBJ1-3; D unresolved. Per the germline V gene, CDR1 is SEHNR and CDR2 is FQNEAQ (reference sequence). The CDR3 consists of 14 residues. V was shortened by 5 bases and J by 0 bases, with 8 bases between the two germline ends. Drawing the rest from reference TRBV7-9 and TRBJ1-3, the complete variable domain is DTGVSQNPRHKITKRGQNVTFRCDPISEHNRLYWYRQTLGQGPEFLTYFQNEAQLEKSRLLSDRFSAERPKGSFSTLEIQRTEQGDSAMYLCASSPDISGNTIYFGEGSWLTVV.

A single count supports this clone. The V and J genes are TRBV28 and TRBJ1-1, with D unclear. In germline, CDR1 is MDHEN, CDR2 SYDVKM. The CDR3 is made up of 12 amino acids. V lost 7 bases, J lost 9 bases, and 15 bases lay in between. CDR3 amino acids: CASMSTGRQAFF. The DNA of the CDR3 is TGTGCCAGCATGTCGACGGGGAGGCAAGCTTTCTTT.

The rearrangement joins TRBV27 to TRBJ2-4; D is perhaps TRBD2 (6 bases). V was cut by 0 bases and J by 7 bases, with 13 bases left in between. The CDR3 loop spans 15 amino acids. Looked up from germline, CDR1 is MNHEY and CDR2 is SMNVEV (reference sequence). CDR3 sequence reads: CASSLSRGGINIQYF. The CDR3 DNA is TGTGCCAGCAGTTTATCGCGTGGGGGGATTAACATTCAGTACTTC.

CDR3 loop: CASSESLAGAEQYF. The CDR3 DNA reads as TGCGCCAGCAGTGAATCCCTAGCGGGAGCCGAGCAGTACTTC. The J gene is TRBJ2-7, the V gene TRBV10-1, with 10 bases lining up with TRBD2. Germline-derived CDR1 and CDR2 are WNHNN and SYGVQD (reference sequence). There are 14 residues in the CDR3. The J segment lost 6 bases and the V segment lost 3 bases, leaving 5 bases of the junction unmatched.

The genes are TRBV5-1 and TRBJ2-7; 10 nucleotides align to TRBD2. The CDR3 contains 15 residues. CDR1 is SGHRS and CDR2 is YFSETQ in the germline V gene. V was pared by 4 bases and J by 4 bases, with 8 bases of the junction left unmatched. Here the CDR3 DNA reads TGCGCCAGCAGCGTGGAGCTAGCGGGAGCTTACGAGCAGTACTTC. The encoded protein is CASSVELAGAYEQYF.